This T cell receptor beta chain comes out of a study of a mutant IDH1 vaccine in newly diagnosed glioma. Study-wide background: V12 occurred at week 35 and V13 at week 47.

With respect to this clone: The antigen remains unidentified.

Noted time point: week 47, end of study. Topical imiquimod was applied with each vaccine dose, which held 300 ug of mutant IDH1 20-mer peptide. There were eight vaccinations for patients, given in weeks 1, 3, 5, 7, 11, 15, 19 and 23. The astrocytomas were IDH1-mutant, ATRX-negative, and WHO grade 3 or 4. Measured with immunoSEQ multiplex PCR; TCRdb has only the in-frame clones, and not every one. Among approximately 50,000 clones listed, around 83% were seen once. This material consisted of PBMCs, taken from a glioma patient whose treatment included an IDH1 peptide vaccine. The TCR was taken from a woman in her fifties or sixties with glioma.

As DNA, the CDR3 is TGTGCCAGCAGTCCGGGACAGGGTGAGGGAAATGGCTACACCTTC. It encodes CASSPGQGEGNGYTF. V is TRBV6-4 and J is TRBJ1-2, with 9 bases matching TRBD1. This CDR3 comprises 15 residues. The germline CDR1 and CDR2 sequences are MRHNA and SNTAGT. V dropped 5 bases and J dropped 6; count of bases not matched to a gene: 10.